One and the same sample provided the 10 T cell receptor beta chains below, sequenced in a study of radiotherapy plus CTLA-4 blockade in lung cancer. Here immunoSEQ multiplex PCR was the method, and the copy in TCRdb shows in-frame clones only, minus some. The sample holds more than 40,000 clones, approximately 79% seen once. The specimen comprised peripheral blood, sampled from a patient treated with radiotherapy plus ipilimumab. These receptors were collected from a human donor with non-small cell lung cancer who had stable disease on radiotherapy plus ipilimumab.

By sample fraction, this clone is medium-sized. The J gene is TRBJ1-3, the V gene TRBV10-1; no definite D call. Trimming shortened V by 0 bases and J by 3 bases, and 9 bases separated the two germline ends. This CDR3 is 15 amino acids long. Germline values: CDR1 WNHNN, CDR2 SYGVQD (reference sequence). CDR3 in DNA: TGCGCCAGCAGTGAGTCAAGGGCTTTTGGAAACACCATATATTTT. Residues: CASSESRAFGNTIYF.

The V call is TRBV18, the J call TRBJ2-7; perhaps TRBD1 as D (6 bases). Germline V lookup: CDR1 KGHSH, CDR2 LQKENI. This CDR3 spans 14 amino acids. V was pared by 1 base and J by 0 bases, with 7 bases between. The CDR3 bases are TGTGCCAGCTCACCACGGGACACCTCCTACGAGCAGTACTTC. It encodes CASSPRDTSYEQYF.

The chain couples TRBV2 to TRBJ2-2; D is undetermined. Germline V gene lookup returns CDR1 SNHLY and CDR2 FYNNEI. V shed 7 bases and J shed 7 bases, with 10 bases lying between them. This CDR3 is built from 12 residues. The CDR3 DNA follows: TGTGCCAGCACCGAACAGTTCGGGGAGCTGTTTTTT. Encoded protein: CASTEQFGELFF.

V and J are TRBV7-2 and TRBJ2-7; no definite D call. V was trimmed by 0 bases and J by 7 bases, leaving 10 bases between them. The CDR3 consists of 13 residues. Per the germline V gene, CDR1 is SGHTA and CDR2 is FQGNSA. In DNA form, the CDR3 reads TGTGCCAGCAGCTTAGCACCCCCAGCAGAGCAGTACTTC. Protein sequence: CASSLAPPAEQYF.

The V gene is TRBV28, the J gene TRBJ2-1; 11 bases map to TRBD2. The J segment lost 6 bases and the V segment lost 6 bases, leaving 10 bases of the junction unmatched. CDR3 length: 16 amino acids. From germline, CDR1 is MDHEN and CDR2 SYDVKM. This chain's CDR3 is CASSLGSSGGFNEQFF. CDR3 DNA sequence: TGTGCCAGCAGCTTAGGCTCTAGCGGGGGGTTCAATGAGCAGTTCTTC.

This clone has more than one count but fewer than ten. The chain is built from TRBV4-3 and TRBJ1-2; 7 bases align to TRBD1. V lost 1 base and J lost 8; bases outside the gene matches: 7. CDR1 and CDR2 from the germline V gene are LGHNA and YSLEER. This CDR3 is 14 amino acids long. CDR3 bases: TGCGCCAGCAGCCAAGGGCAGGGGGAAGCCGGCTACACCTTC. Protein: CASSQGQGEAGYTF.

The chain recombines TRBV29-1 with TRBJ1-1, with TRBD1 identical over 7 bases. Germline CDR1 SQVTM, CDR2 ANQGSEA. CDR3 size: 14 residues. The trim removed 7 bases at V and 1 base at J, leaving 9 bases unmatched. CDR3: CSAAVGTANTEAFF. The DNA of the CDR3 is TGCAGCGCTGCGGTAGGGACAGCGAACACTGAAGCTTTCTTT.

Concerning this clone itself: This same CDR3 is encoded by further DNA sequences in the sample. The chain carries TRBV7-2 and TRBJ2-4, with TRBD1 matching over 7 bases. Germline CDR1 and CDR2: SGHTA and FQGNSA. Unmatched junction bases numbered 16, after V lost 4 bases and J lost 10 bases. The CDR3 length is 16 residues. The CDR3 DNA reads as TGTGCCAGCAGCTCCAGAGCCCTGACAGGGCCGGGTATTCAGTACTTC. It yields the protein CASSSRALTGPGIQYF.

The chain couples TRBV7-2 to TRBJ2-5; tentatively, D is TRBD2 (5 bases). The V end was cut by 1 base, the J end by 5 bases, with 11 bases between. CDR3 length: 14 residues. CDR1 and CDR2 (germline): SGHTA, FQGNSA. CDR3 loop: CASSLGGSRETQYF. DNA for the CDR3: TGTGCCAGCAGCTTAGGAGGGTCGAGGGAGACCCAGTACTTC.

The V gene is TRBV5-6, the J gene TRBJ1-2, with a possible D match to TRBD1 (6 bases). This CDR3 spans 14 amino acids. Germline values: CDR1 SGHDT, CDR2 YYEEEE. The ends were cut back, 1 base at V and 8 bases at J, with 15 bases in the middle. Here the CDR3 reads CASSLYSGHKGYTF. The CDR3 nucleotides read TGTGCCAGCAGCTTGTATTCGGGACACAAGGGCTACACCTTC. Drawing the rest from reference TRBV5-6 and TRBJ1-2, the complete variable domain is DAGVTQSPTHLIKTRGQQVTLRCSPKSGHDTVSWYQQALGQGPQFIFQYYEEEERQRGNFPDRFSGHQFPNYSSELNVNALLLGDSALYLCASSLYSGHKGYTFGSGTRLTVV.